The entry below describes one TCR beta chain. TCRdb reprocessed the 5' RACE reads, keeping one entry per CDR3 protein, no DNA. The ten most abundant clones cover under 2.5% of a sample with 300,000 to 400,000 distinct CDR3 sequences. These data come from a study of monozygotic twins with inflammatory bowel disease. The CDR3 totals 14 residues. The germline gives CDR1 SEHNR, CDR2 FQNEAQ (reference sequence). Sequencing was performed on blood. The rearrangement links TRBV7-9 to TRBJ1-5. This sequence was found in a human donor with ulcerative colitis or Crohn's disease, or a healthy co-twin of an affected twin (not recorded which). The CDR3 protein is CASSLEGVVQPQHF.